This is a list of T cell receptor beta chains from one sample in a study of early T cells in non-severe SARS-CoV-2 infection. Using its own MiXCR run on the 5' RACE reads, TCRdb lists one record per CDR3 protein. The sample comprises over 55,000 distinct CDR3 sequences, approximately 13% of which are singletons, and 1.3% rests with the top ten. The sequenced sample was whole blood. The receptor source for this set is an adult who was a healthcare worker with PCR-confirmed SARS-CoV-2 infection or an uninfected control (not recorded which). Both conserved end residues are part of each CDR3.

TRBV27	TRBJ2-3	CASSLKRVRPDTQYF
TRBV20-1	TRBJ1-3	CSGQEGSGNTIYF
TRBV9	TRBJ2-1	CASSVNLDEQFF
TRBV20-1	TRBJ2-3	CSARSQGPGRGTDTQYF
TRBV12-3/TRBV12-4	TRBJ2-1	CASSSGTSLASEQFF
TRBV28	TRBJ2-1	CASTRINEQFF
TRBV12-3/TRBV12-4	TRBJ2-2	CASSLVRVQTGELFF
TRBV27	TRBJ2-1	CASSSALINAEQFF
TRBV30	TRBJ2-7	CAWGDYEQYF
TRBV6-5	TRBJ2-7	CASSYGSTAYEQYF
TRBV11-2	TRBJ2-7	CASTGLKGRGEQYF
TRBV14	TRBJ1-2	CASSQAWGDGYTF
TRBV10-3	TRBJ2-3	CAISERRTSEDTQYF
TRBV11-2	TRBJ2-1	CASSFGGSHNEQFF
TRBV10-2	TRBJ2-3	CASTRRLPGTDTQYF
TRBV28	TRBJ2-7	CASRPSQGLPYEQYF
TRBV7-9	TRBJ2-5	CASSQRTKETQYF
TRBV20-1	TRBJ1-2	CSARVRGVGYTF
TRBV7-2	TRBJ2-5	CASSLVGSEETQYF
TRBV29-1	TRBJ2-2	CSVDQGMNTGELFF
TRBV21-1	TRBJ2-2	CASPQRFGGNTGELFF
TRBV7-2	TRBJ1-3	CASRTYSGNTIYF
TRBV2	TRBJ1-2	CASNLNPVVGYTF
TRBV6-4	TRBJ2-3	CASSRHDTDTQYF
TRBV9	TRBJ2-7	CASSVAGQGGEQYF
TRBV6-5	TRBJ2-2	CASSYAGELFF
TRBV7-8	TRBJ1-2	CASSYTNYGYTF
TRBV20-1	TRBJ2-3	CSGTDITDTQYF
TRBV9	TRBJ2-2	CASSDPTNYGELFF
TRBV7-9	TRBJ1-1	CASSLSGGEAFF
TRBV20-1	TRBJ2-1	CSARTGGPSYNEQFF
TRBV29-1	TRBJ1-1	CSVEPGKIGRNTEAFF
TRBV27	TRBJ2-1	CASSFRRYNEQFF
TRBV7-2	TRBJ2-7	CASSRQGTAGDGSSYEQYF
TRBV9	TRBJ1-1	CASSLTGDGAEAFF
TRBV2	TRBJ2-6	CASGWTPRSGANVLTF
TRBV7-2	TRBJ2-5	CASSLGLAGANVNQYF
TRBV14	TRBJ1-1	CASSQDLRRAAFF
TRBV30	TRBJ2-2	CAWSAGGFSTGELFF
TRBV28	TRBJ1-5	CASSRDTGNQPQHF
TRBV18	TRBJ1-1	CASSPGRNTEAFF
TRBV30	TRBJ2-5	CAWSRDRQETQYF
TRBV5-1	TRBJ2-1	CASSPRTSDYNEQFF
TRBV28	TRBJ2-7	CASSYHPSGSRAHEQYF
TRBV5-1	TRBJ2-7	CASSTGGAF
TRBV29-1	TRBJ2-5	CSVEEGTQTQYF
TRBV3-1	TRBJ2-3	CASRRTSGTSDTQYF
TRBV4-3	TRBJ1-5	CASSQARNQPQHF
TRBV9	TRBJ2-1	CASSPYVDDEQFF
TRBV28	TRBJ2-1	CASCGGSSYNEQFF
TRBV6-6	TRBJ2-5	CASSHRTGEETQYF